This T cell receptor (beta chain) was recorded in a study of blood T cell repertoires in COVID-19. Turning to the study itself: From the United States, Italy and Spain came samples of acute and convalescent COVID-19.

V was cut by 3 bases and J by 2 bases, with 12 bases left in between. The length of the CDR3 is 15 residues. CDR1 is MGHDK and CDR2 is SYGVNS in the germline V gene. Source study methods: Nucleated cell counts were estimated from reference gene primer amplification. Repertoires were generated with immunoSEQ multiplex PCR, while TCRdb's copy carries only in-frame clones and drops some. V and J calls and clone size are as listed in that table; D and trimming were resolved from the DNA. The sample carries 100,000 to 150,000 clones, around nine tenths recorded once. This clone was counted once. This receptor was taken from a man aged 45-60 years with active COVID-19. The J gene is TRBJ2-3, the V gene TRBV25-1; maybe TRBD2 (6 bases). The sequenced sample consisted of peripheral blood. CDR3 loop: CASSDPGRYTDTQYF. CDR3 sequence (DNA): TGTGCCAGCAGTGACCCCGGGAGATACACAGATACGCAGTATTTT.